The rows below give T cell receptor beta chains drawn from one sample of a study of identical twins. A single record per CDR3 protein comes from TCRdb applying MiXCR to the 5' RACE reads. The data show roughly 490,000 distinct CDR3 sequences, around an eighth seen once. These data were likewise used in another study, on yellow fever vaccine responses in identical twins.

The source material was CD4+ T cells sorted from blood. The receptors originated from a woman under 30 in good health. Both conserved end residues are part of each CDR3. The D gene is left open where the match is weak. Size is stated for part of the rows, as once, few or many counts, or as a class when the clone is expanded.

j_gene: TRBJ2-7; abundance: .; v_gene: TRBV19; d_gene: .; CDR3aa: CASSIYNPVWGPYEQYF; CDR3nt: TGTGCCAGTAGTATCTACAACCCCGTGTGGGGCCCCTACGAGCAGTACTTC
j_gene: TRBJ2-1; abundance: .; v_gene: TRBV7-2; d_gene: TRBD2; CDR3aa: CASMLLAGGPTVF; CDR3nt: TGTGCCAGCATGCTACTAGCGGGGGGGCCCACAGTCTTC
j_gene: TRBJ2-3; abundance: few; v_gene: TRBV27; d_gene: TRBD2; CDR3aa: CASSLWTSGVLSTDTQYF; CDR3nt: TGTGCCAGCAGTTTATGGACTAGCGGGGTGCTTAGCACAGATACGCAGTATTTT
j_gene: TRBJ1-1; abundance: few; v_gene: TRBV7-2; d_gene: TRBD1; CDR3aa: CASSHNRGPGGDTEAFF; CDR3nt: TGTGCCAGCAGCCACAACAGGGGTCCCGGGGGAGACACTGAAGCTTTCTTT
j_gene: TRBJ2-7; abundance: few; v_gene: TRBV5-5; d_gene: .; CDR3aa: CASSFVQPPYEQYF; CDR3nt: TGTGCCAGCAGCTTCGTACAGCCCCCATACGAGCAGTACTTC
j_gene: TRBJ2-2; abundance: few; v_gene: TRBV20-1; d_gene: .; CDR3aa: CSARVGLKNTGELFF; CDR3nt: TGCAGTGCTAGAGTTGGACTAAAGAACACCGGGGAGCTGTTTTTT
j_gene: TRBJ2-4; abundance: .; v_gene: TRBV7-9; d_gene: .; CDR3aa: CASSLARGGGNIQYF; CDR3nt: TGTGCCAGCAGCTTAGCGAGGGGAGGGGGAAACATTCAGTACTTC
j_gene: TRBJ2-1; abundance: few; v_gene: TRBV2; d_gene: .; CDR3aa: CASSETGSNEQFF; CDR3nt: TGTGCCAGCAGCGAAACAGGGTCCAATGAGCAGTTCTTC
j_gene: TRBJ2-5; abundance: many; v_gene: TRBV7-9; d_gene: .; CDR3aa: CASSFRVKETQYF; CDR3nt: TGTGCCAGCAGCTTCAGGGTAAAAGAGACCCAGTACTTC
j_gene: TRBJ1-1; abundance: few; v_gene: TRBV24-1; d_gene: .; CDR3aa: CATRRGSGTEAFF; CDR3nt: TGTGCCACCAGGAGGGGATCAGGGACTGAAGCTTTCTTT
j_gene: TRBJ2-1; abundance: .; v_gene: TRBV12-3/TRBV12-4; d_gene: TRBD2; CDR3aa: CASSPPLRVAGGGNEQFF; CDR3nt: TGTGCCAGCAGTCCCCCACTACGGGTAGCGGGAGGAGGCAATGAGCAGTTCTTC
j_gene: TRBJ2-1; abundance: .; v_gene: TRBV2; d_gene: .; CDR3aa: CASSVERPYNEQFF; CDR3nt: TGTGCCAGCAGTGTGGAAAGGCCCTACAATGAGCAGTTCTTC
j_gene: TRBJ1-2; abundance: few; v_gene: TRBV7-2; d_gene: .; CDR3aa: CASSLHYGYTF; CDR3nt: TGTGCCAGCAGCTTACACTATGGCTACACCTTC
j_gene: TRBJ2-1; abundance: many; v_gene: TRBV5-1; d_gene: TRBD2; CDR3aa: CASSLPGLAGYNEQFF; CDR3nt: TGCGCCAGCAGCTTGCCCGGACTAGCGGGGTACAATGAGCAGTTCTTC
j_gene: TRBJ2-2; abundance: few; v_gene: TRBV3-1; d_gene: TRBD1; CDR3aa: CASSARDRVPGELFF; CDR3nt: TGTGCCAGCAGTGCCCGGGACAGGGTCCCCGGGGAGCTGTTTTTT
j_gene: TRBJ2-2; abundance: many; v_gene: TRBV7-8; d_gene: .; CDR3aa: CASSLAGPGTGELFF; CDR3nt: TGTGCCAGCAGCTTAGCGGGGCCCGGCACCGGGGAGCTGTTTTTT
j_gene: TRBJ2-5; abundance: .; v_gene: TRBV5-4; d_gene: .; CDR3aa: CASSFRYQETQYF; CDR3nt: TGTGCCAGCAGCTTCAGATACCAAGAGACCCAGTACTTC
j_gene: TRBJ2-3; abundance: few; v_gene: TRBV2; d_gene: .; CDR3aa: CASRGAGDTQYF; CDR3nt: TGTGCCAGCAGGGGGGCCGGGGATACGCAGTATTTT
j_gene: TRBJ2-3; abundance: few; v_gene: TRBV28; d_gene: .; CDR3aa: CASSLSPRATAADTQYF; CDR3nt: TGTGCCAGCAGTTTATCCCCCCGAGCAACGGCTGCGGATACGCAGTATTTT
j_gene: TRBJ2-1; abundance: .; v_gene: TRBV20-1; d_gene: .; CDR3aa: CSARGGPYNEQFF; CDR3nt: TGCAGTGCTAGAGGCGGTCCCTACAATGAGCAGTTCTTC
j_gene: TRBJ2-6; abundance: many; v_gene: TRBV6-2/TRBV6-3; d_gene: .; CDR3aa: CASSDRGASGANVLTF; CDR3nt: TGTGCCAGCAGTGACCGGGGGGCCTCTGGGGCCAACGTCCTGACTTTC
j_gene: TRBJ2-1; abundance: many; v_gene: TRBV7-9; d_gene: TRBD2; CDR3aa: CASSLGGGGPYNEQFF; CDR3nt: TGTGCCAGCAGCTTAGGAGGCGGGGGGCCGTACAATGAGCAGTTCTTC
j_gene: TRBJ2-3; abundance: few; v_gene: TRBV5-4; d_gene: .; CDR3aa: CASSFGGSVDTQYF; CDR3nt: TGTGCCAGCAGCTTTGGGGGATCGGTGGATACGCAGTATTTT
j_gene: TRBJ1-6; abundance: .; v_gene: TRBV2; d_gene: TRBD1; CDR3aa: CARGTENSPLHF; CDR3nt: TGTGCCAGAGGGACAGAAAATTCACCCCTCCACTTT
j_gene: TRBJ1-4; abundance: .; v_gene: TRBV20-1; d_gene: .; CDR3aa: CSARDLVSTNEKLFF; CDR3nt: TGCAGTGCTAGAGACTTAGTCTCAACTAATGAAAAACTGTTTTTT
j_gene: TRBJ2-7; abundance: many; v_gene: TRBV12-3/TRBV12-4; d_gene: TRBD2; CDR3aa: CASRPGLTTYEQYF; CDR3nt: TGTGCCAGCAGGCCGGGACTAACAACCTACGAGCAGTACTTC
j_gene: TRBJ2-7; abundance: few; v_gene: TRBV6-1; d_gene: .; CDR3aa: CASRLSPGNEQYF; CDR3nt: TGTGCCAGCAGACTTTCCCCGGGAAACGAGCAGTACTTC
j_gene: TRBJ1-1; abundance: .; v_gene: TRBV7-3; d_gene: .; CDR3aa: CASSLRHLGEAFF; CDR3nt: TGTGCCAGCAGCCTCCGACACCTTGGTGAAGCTTTCTTT
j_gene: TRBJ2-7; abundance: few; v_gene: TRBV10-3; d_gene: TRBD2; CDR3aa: CAIKSGLADYYEQYF; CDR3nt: TGTGCCATCAAGTCGGGACTAGCGGACTACTACGAGCAGTACTTC
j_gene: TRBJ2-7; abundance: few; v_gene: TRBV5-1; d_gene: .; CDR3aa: CASSKDSSYEQYF; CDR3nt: TGCGCCAGCAGCAAGGACTCTAGCTACGAGCAGTACTTC
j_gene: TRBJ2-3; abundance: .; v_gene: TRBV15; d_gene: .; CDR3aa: CATSKFADTQYF; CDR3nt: TGTGCCACCAGCAAGTTTGCAGATACGCAGTATTTT
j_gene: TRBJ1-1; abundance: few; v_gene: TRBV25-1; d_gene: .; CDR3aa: CASRGHGPLNTEAFF; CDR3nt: TGTGCCAGCAGGGGGCATGGACCGCTGAACACTGAAGCTTTCTTT
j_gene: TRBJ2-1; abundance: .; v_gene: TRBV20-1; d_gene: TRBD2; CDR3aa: CSQPSGRASYNEQFF; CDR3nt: TGCAGCCAACCCAGCGGGAGGGCTTCCTACAATGAGCAGTTCTTC
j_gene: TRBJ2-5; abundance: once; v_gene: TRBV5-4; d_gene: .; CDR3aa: CASSLVVRQETQYF; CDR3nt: TGTGCCAGCAGCTTGGTCGTCAGGCAAGAGACCCAGTACTTC
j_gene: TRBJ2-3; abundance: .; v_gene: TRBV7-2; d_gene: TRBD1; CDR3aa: CASSSQGGGDTQYF; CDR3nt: TGTGCCAGCAGCTCCCAAGGGGGCGGGGATACGCAGTATTTT
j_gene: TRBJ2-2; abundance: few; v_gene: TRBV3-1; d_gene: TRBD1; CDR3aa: CASSQGGTGNTGELFF; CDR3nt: TGTGCCAGCAGCCAAGGGGGGACAGGGAACACCGGGGAGCTGTTTTTT
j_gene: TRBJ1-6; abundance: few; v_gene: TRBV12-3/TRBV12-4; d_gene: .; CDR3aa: CASRGDDSPLHF; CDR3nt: TGTGCCAGCAGGGGGGACGATTCACCCCTCCACTTT
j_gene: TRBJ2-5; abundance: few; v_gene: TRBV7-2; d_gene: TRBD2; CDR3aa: CASSLIGGGAPGETQYF; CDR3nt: TGTGCCAGCAGCTTAATTGGCGGGGGGGCCCCGGGGGAGACCCAGTACTTC
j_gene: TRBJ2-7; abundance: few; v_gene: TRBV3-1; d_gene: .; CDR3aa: CASSQVAGIEYFYEQYF; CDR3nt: TGTGCCAGCAGCCAAGTAGCAGGGATCGAATATTTCTACGAGCAGTACTTC
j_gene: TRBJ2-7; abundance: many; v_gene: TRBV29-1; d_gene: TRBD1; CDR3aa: CSVRDRDYEQYF; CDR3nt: TGCAGCGTGAGGGACAGGGACTACGAGCAGTACTTC
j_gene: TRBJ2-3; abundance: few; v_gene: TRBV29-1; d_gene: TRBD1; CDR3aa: CSVETGQGVTDTQYF; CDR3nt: TGCAGCGTTGAAACGGGACAGGGAGTAACGGATACGCAGTATTTT
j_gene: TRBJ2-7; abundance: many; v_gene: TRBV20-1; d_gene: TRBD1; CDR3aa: CSARTGGPKGTYEQYF; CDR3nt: TGCAGTGCTAGGACAGGGGGCCCTAAAGGAACCTACGAGCAGTACTTC
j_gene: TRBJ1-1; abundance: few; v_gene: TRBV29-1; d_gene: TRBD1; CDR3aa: CSVEAQGMQNTEAFF; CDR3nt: TGCAGCGTTGAAGCACAGGGGATGCAGAACACTGAAGCTTTCTTT
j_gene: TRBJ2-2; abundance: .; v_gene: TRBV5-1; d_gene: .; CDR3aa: CASSLGITGELFF; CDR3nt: TGCGCCAGCAGCTTGGGGATAACCGGGGAGCTGTTTTTT
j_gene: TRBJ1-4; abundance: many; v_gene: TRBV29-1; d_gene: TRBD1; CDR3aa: CSVAGQDSKNEKLFF; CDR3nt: TGCAGCGTCGCAGGACAGGACAGTAAGAATGAAAAACTGTTTTTT
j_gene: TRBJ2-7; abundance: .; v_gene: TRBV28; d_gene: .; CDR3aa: CASSLGQVEQYF; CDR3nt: TGTGCCAGCAGTTTAGGTCAGGTCGAGCAGTACTTC
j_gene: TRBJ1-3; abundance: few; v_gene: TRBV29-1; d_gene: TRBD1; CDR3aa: CSATGQNSGNTIYF; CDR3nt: TGCAGCGCAACGGGACAGAACTCTGGAAACACCATATATTTT
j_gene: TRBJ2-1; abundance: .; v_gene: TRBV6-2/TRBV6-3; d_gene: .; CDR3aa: CATLRGNEQFF; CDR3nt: TGTGCCACCCTAAGGGGTAATGAGCAGTTCTTC
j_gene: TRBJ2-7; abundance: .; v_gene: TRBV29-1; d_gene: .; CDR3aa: CSVGGRLGAYEQYF; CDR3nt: TGCAGCGTTGGAGGTAGACTAGGGGCCTACGAGCAGTACTTC
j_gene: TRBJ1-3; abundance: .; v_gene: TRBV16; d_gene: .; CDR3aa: CASSPTVSGNTIYF; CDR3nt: TGTGCCAGCAGCCCGACCGTCTCTGGAAACACCATATATTTT
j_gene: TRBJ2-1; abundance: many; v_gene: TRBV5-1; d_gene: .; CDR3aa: CASSLMFEEQFF; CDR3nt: TGCGCCAGCAGCTTGATGTTCGAAGAGCAGTTCTTC